The 26 T cell receptor beta chains below were found in one sample sequenced in a study of T cell changes during pregnancy in multiple sclerosis (dated by TCRdb to between 2018 and 2021). The library was made by the immunoSEQ multiplex PCR assay. What TCRdb holds here is the immuneACCESS table cut down to in-frame rearrangements. Part of the clones is not present; checked against another copy, under half of the missing clones reflect an unresolved V gene, and the others are unexplained. Counted in this sample were about 88,000 clones; more than 90% of them appeared once. Together, the top ten hold 1.5% of the sample. Here the sequenced sample was peripheral blood, taken in the first trimester of pregnancy. The source of these receptors is a female donor with multiple sclerosis, enrolled in a pregnancy study.

V and J are TRBV29-1 and TRBJ1-4, with 9 nucleotides matching TRBD1. The germline CDR1 and CDR2 sequences are SQVTM and ANQGSEA. This CDR3 region has 14 residues. V lost 1 base, J lost 5 bases, and 2 bases stayed unmatched. CDR3 nucleotides: TGCAGCGTTGAAGGGACAGGGGCAAATGAAAAACTGTTTTTT. Residues: CSVEGTGANEKLFF.

Notes on this clone: The identical CDR3 is also encoded by other nucleotide sequences in the sample. The rearrangement joins TRBV7-8 to TRBJ2-1, with 8 positions matching TRBD2. V gave up 5 bases and J gave up 4 bases; unmatched junction bases: 7. This CDR3 has 15 residues. Germline V gives CDR1 SGHVS, CDR2 FQNEAQ. The CDR3 spells CASSLRTSGYNEQFF. Here the CDR3 DNA reads TGTGCCAGCAGCCTGCGAACTAGCGGTTACAATGAGCAGTTCTTC.

The chain employs TRBV5-1 and TRBJ1-4; 8 bases are a match to TRBD1. The CDR3 is 14 amino acids. Per the germline V gene, CDR1 is SGHRS and CDR2 is YFSETQ. The J segment lost 5 bases and the V segment lost 4 bases, leaving 4 bases of the junction unmatched. CDR3 region: CASSLDRGNEKLFF. The DNA of the CDR3 is TGCGCCAGCAGCCTCGACAGGGGCAATGAAAAACTGTTTTTT.

The chain joins TRBV19 to TRBJ2-7; 9 bases fit TRBD1. This CDR3 has 15 amino acids. Germline V gene sequence: CDR1 LNHDA, CDR2 SQIVND (reference sequence). The J segment lost 2 bases and the V segment lost 2 bases, leaving 4 bases of the junction unmatched. This CDR3 reads CASSITRTGAYEQYF. The CDR3 nucleotides read TGTGCCAGTAGTATAACTAGGACAGGGGCCTACGAGCAGTACTTC.

The chain is built from TRBV5-6 and TRBJ2-3; 11 nucleotides line up with TRBD2. J lost 4 bases, V lost 1 base, and 8 bases had no gene match. In germline, CDR1 is SGHDT, CDR2 YYEEEE. This CDR3 comprises 17 residues. The CDR3 DNA follows: TGTGCCAGCAGCTTGCCCCAACTAGCGGGAGCCCCAGATACGCAGTATTTT. Its protein is CASSLPQLAGAPDTQYF. Filled out from reference TRBV5-6 and TRBJ2-3, the complete variable domain reads DAGVTQSPTHLIKTRGQQVTLRCSPKSGHDTVSWYQQALGQGPQFIFQYYEEEERQRGNFPDRFSGHQFPNYSSELNVNALLLGDSALYLCASSLPQLAGAPDTQYFGPGTRLTVL.

The V and J genes are TRBV10-3 and TRBJ2-1, with D maybe TRBD1 (6 bases). The CDR3 spans 17 residues. Germline V gives CDR1 ENHRY, CDR2 SYGVKD. Trimming cost V 2 bases and J 4 bases, with 18 bases left between them. CDR3 sequence: CAISEPLTGRLYNEQFF. The CDR3 DNA reads TGTGCCATCAGTGAGCCTCTGACAGGAAGACTTTACAATGAGCAGTTCTTC.

The CDR3, as DNA: TGTGCCACCAGCAGAGGACAGGGGGTTATTGATGAGCAGTTCTTC. Encoded protein: CATSRGQGVIDEQFF. The rearrangement uses TRBV15 and TRBJ2-1; 9 nucleotides agree with TRBD1. V lost 1 base and J lost 8; bases outside the gene matches: 6. CDR1 is LNHNV, CDR2 YYDKDF, per germline (reference sequence). The CDR3 has 15 residues. Looking up the rest from reference TRBV15 and TRBJ2-1 gives the full variable domain: DAMVIQNPRYQVTQFGKPVTLSCSQTLNHNVMYWYQQKSSQAPKLLFHYYDKDFNNEADTPDNFQSRRPNTSFCFLDIRSPGLGDTAMYLCATSRGQGVIDEQFFGPGTRLTVL.

To note about this clone: This same CDR3 is encoded by further DNA sequences in the sample. The chain links TRBV19 to TRBJ2-7, with unresolved D. The CDR3 is 13 residues long. Germline assignment: CDR1 LNHDA and CDR2 SQIVND (reference sequence). V lost 5 bases, J lost 2 bases, and 10 bases lay in between. The CDR3: CASSPGQAYEQYF. CDR3 sequence (DNA): TGTGCCAGTAGTCCTGGGCAGGCCTACGAGCAGTACTTC. Drawing the rest from reference TRBV19 and TRBJ2-7, the complete variable domain is DGGITQSPKYLFRKEGQNVTLSCEQNLNHDAMYWYRQDPGQGLRLIYYSQIVNDFQKGDIAEGYSVSREKKESFPLTVTSAQKNPTAFYLCASSPGQAYEQYFGPGTRLTVT.

The genes are TRBV6-4 and TRBJ1-1; D is ambiguous. The CDR3 length is 15 residues. The V gene lost 3 bases and the J gene lost 4 bases, with 15 bases spanning the gap. Germline V gives CDR1 MRHNA, CDR2 SNTAGT. The CDR3 sequence is CASSERGDPSTEAFF. The CDR3, as DNA: TGTGCCAGCAGTGAACGGGGTGACCCCTCCACTGAAGCTTTCTTT.

The rearrangement uses TRBV25-1 and TRBJ2-3; 8 positions match TRBD1. V lost 2 bases and J lost 0; bases outside the gene matches: 1. The CDR3 has 15 amino acids. Germline loops: CDR1 MGHDK, CDR2 SYGVNS. The CDR3 coding sequence is TGTGCCAGCAGTGAAGGGACAGGTAGCACAGATACGCAGTATTTT. Translation: CASSEGTGSTDTQYF.

The genes are TRBV30 and TRBJ2-3; TRBD2 might be the D (5 bases). Trimming took off 2 bases at V and 4 bases at J, with 10 bases between the two ends. This CDR3 comprises 13 residues. Germline CDR1 is GTSNPN and CDR2 is SVGIG (reference sequence). The CDR3 region has the DNA TGTGCCTGGAGTATAGCTAGCCCAGATACGCAGTATTTT. It translates to CAWSIASPDTQYF.

Only one count was recorded for this clone. The chain joins TRBV30 to TRBJ2-7, with 8 bases that match TRBD1. Losses at the gene ends were 2 bases for V and 0 bases for J; bases not matched to a gene: 6. Germline V gene data show CDR1 as GTSNPN and CDR2 as SVGIG (reference sequence). This CDR3 is built from 15 residues. The chain's CDR3 is CAWSQPDRASYEQYF. The CDR3 bases are TGTGCCTGGAGTCAACCGGACAGGGCCTCCTACGAGCAGTACTTC.

The CDR3 nucleotides read TGTGCCAGCAGCCTTGGAGGAGTTTCCTACGAGCAGTACTTC. Residues: CASSLGGVSYEQYF. The rearrangement uses TRBV9 and TRBJ2-7; D may be TRBD2 (5 bases). The CDR3 sequence is 14 residues long. The V gene's germline CDR1 is SGDLS and CDR2 YYNGEE. Between the trimmed V and J ends, which lost 4 bases and 1 base, there was a span of 12 bases.

A few counts support this clone. The V call is TRBV28, the J call TRBJ1-5; 10 positions agree with TRBD1. Germline V gene lookup returns CDR1 MDHEN and CDR2 SYDVKM. The CDR3 consists of 15 residues. V trimming: 5 bases; J trimming: 9 bases; junction bases outside the gene matches: 10. The CDR3: CASSPTTGGLGPQHF. CDR3 in DNA: TGTGCCAGCAGTCCTACGACAGGGGGCTTGGGGCCCCAGCATTTT. The complete variable domain, with remaining parts taken from reference TRBV28 and TRBJ1-5, reads DVKVTQSSRYLVKRTGEKVFLECVQDMDHENMFWYRQDPGLGLRLIYFSYDVKMKEKGDIPEGYSVSREKKERFSLILESASTNQTSMYLCASSPTTGGLGPQHFGDGTRLSIL.

The chain employs TRBV5-5 and TRBJ1-1; D may be TRBD1 (6 bases). CDR1 and CDR2 from the germline V gene are SGHKS and YYEKEE (reference sequence). Deletions cut 4 bases from V and 1 base from J, with 8 bases between. The CDR3 runs to 13 residues. DNA of the CDR3: TGTGCCAGCAGCCAGACAGGGAACACTGAAGCTTTCTTT. Its protein product is CASSQTGNTEAFF.

This chain uses TRBV30 with TRBJ1-1; D is unclear. From germline, CDR1 is GTSNPN and CDR2 SVGIG (reference sequence). The CDR3 runs 13 residues. V was cut by 2 bases and J by 6 bases, with 13 bases left in between. CDR3 nucleotides: TGTGCCTGGAGTCCTAACCGCGGCGCTGAAGCTTTCTTT. This sequence encodes CAWSPNRGAEAFF.

The chain is built from TRBV5-1 and TRBJ2-1; 8 positions agree with TRBD2. V lost 3 bases and J lost 10; bases outside the gene matches: 12. The length of the CDR3 is 15 residues. Germline CDR1 SGHRS, CDR2 YFSETQ. The CDR3 loop reads CASSSGLAGGGEQFF. For the CDR3, the DNA is TGCGCCAGCAGCTCCGGACTAGCAGGAGGCGGGGAGCAGTTCTTC. Looking up the rest from reference TRBV5-1 and TRBJ2-1 gives the full variable domain: KAGVTQTPRYLIKTRGQQVTLSCSPISGHRSVSWYQQTPGQGLQFLFEYFSETQRNKGNFPGRFSGRQFSNSRSEMNVSTLELGDSALYLCASSSGLAGGGEQFFGPGTRLTVL.

The rearrangement uses TRBV9 and TRBJ2-3; 8 nucleotides align to TRBD2. V dropped 2 bases and J dropped 2; count of bases not matched to a gene: 4. The CDR3 runs 15 residues. Germline CDR1 and CDR2: SGDLS and YYNGEE. The chain's CDR3 is CASSVTSGLTDTQYF. In DNA, the CDR3 is TGTGCCAGCAGCGTTACTAGCGGCCTCACAGATACGCAGTATTTT.

CDR3 protein: CASSPQTKPQHF. Written as DNA, the CDR3 is TGTGCCAGCAGCCCCCAAACTAAGCCCCAGCATTTT. The chain carries TRBV28 and TRBJ1-5, with unresolved D. The V end was cut by 6 bases, the J end by 8 bases, with 11 bases between. CDR3 length: 12 amino acids. CDR1 is MDHEN, CDR2 SYDVKM, per germline.

V is TRBV6-6 and J is TRBJ2-7, with 9 bases lining up with TRBD1. This CDR3 spans 13 amino acids. Trimming at V came to 6 bases and at J to 6 bases, leaving 6 bases not matched to a gene. CDR1 and CDR2 from the germline V gene are MNHNY and SVGAGI (reference sequence). DNA of the CDR3: TGTGCCAGCAGGTCCGGGACAGGGATCGAGCAGTACTTC. This codes for CASRSGTGIEQYF.

This chain links TRBV12-2 with TRBJ2-7; the tabulated D call, TRBD2, remains unverified against the DNA. TRBV12-2 has pseudogene status. CDR3 size: 19 residues. The CDR3 spells CASPNPRLSVAGSSYEQYF. The CDR3 DNA reads TGTGCAAGTCCCAACCCCCGGCTCTCGGTAGCGGGAAGCTCCTACGAGCAGTACTTC.

The V gene is TRBV9, the J gene TRBJ2-1; 13 nucleotides agree with TRBD2. V lost 0 bases and J lost 8; bases outside the gene matches: 2. The CDR3 is 15 amino acids. Looked up from germline, CDR1 is SGDLS and CDR2 is YYNGEE. CDR3 residues: CASSVGTSGSYEQFF. The CDR3 DNA sequence: TGTGCCAGCAGCGTAGGGACTAGCGGGAGTTATGAGCAGTTCTTC. The variable domain in full, completed from reference TRBV9 and TRBJ2-1, reads DSGVTQTPKHLITATGQRVTLRCSPRSGDLSVYWYQQSLDQGLQFLIQYYNGEERAKGNILERFSAQQFPDLHSELNLSSLELGDSALYFCASSVGTSGSYEQFFGPGTRLTVL.

This chain links TRBV6-1 with TRBJ1-2; perhaps TRBD1 as D (5 bases). CDR1 and CDR2 from the germline V gene are MNHNS and SASEGT. The CDR3 loop spans 15 amino acids. V was clipped by 6 bases and J by 7 bases, with 21 bases between them. DNA for the CDR3: TGTGCCAGCAGGCCCTCCAGAGGCGGAGGGGTTGGCTACACCTTC. It is translated as CASRPSRGGGVGYTF.

This sequence joins TRBV27 and TRBJ2-2; D might be TRBD1 (6 bases). The CDR3 contains 15 residues. CDR1 is MNHEY, CDR2 SMNVEV, per germline (reference sequence). V lost 5 bases to trimming and J lost 5 bases, with 15 bases between them. CDR3 region: CASSPGTRRTGELFF. The DNA for the CDR3 is TGTGCCAGCAGTCCCGGGACACGGCGGACCGGGGAGCTGTTTTTT.

This clone came up a few times. The chain carries TRBV10-3 and TRBJ1-2; no firm D call. This CDR3 has 13 residues. Germline CDR1 reads ENHRY; CDR2 reads SYGVKD. V was cut by 3 bases and J by 4 bases, with 9 bases left in between. The CDR3, as DNA: TGTGCCATCAGTGAATCTCCGAGCTATGGCTACACCTTC. This encodes CAISESPSYGYTF.

This clone appeared once. The chain's CDR3 is CAGGQAESGNTIYF. The DNA for the CDR3 is TGTGCCGGGGGACAGGCCGAATCTGGAAACACCATATATTTT. The chain couples TRBV6-1 to TRBJ1-3; 8 bases are a match to TRBD1. The length of the CDR3 is 14 residues. V shed 11 bases and J 1 base; nucleotides not matched to a gene: 7. Germline assignment: CDR1 MNHNS and CDR2 SASEGT.